The rows below give T cell receptor beta chains drawn from one sample of a study of CD8+CD57+ T cells in acquired aplastic anemia. Via MiXCR, TCRdb re-called the reads, giving one row per CDR3 protein. This sample has about 240,000 distinct CDR3 sequences, with approximately 45% found just once. Source material: sorted CD4+, CD8+, or CD8+CD57+ T cells (not recorded which) from PBMCs. These receptor sequences come from a human donor with aplastic anemia. Each CDR3 is given with its conserved first and last residue. Each record gives: CDR3 DNA, CDR3 protein, CDR3 length, clone size, D gene, V gene, J gene. A D gene is named only where the DNA matches it firmly. Rows give clone size only sometimes, using once, few, many, or a class for an expanded clone.

TGCGCCAGCAGCCAAGATCACGACGATTTCTATGGCTACACCTTC	CASSQDHDDFYGYTF	15	.	.	TRBV5-1	TRBJ1-2
TGTGCCAGCAGTCTGACCCGGGACAGGGCTCTTACGGACTATGGCTACACCTTC	CASSLTRDRALTDYGYTF	18	.	TRBD1	TRBV7-9	TRBJ1-2
TGTGCCAGTAGTTCCGGGTATAATTCACCCCTCCACTTT	CASSSGYNSPLHF	13	.	.	TRBV19	TRBJ1-6
TGCGCCAGCAGTGAGTCGGAGGGTAATACGCAGTATTTT	CASSESEGNTQYF	13	.	.	TRBV10-1	TRBJ2-3
TGTGCCAGCAGCTTTAAAAGACTAGCGGGATACAATGAGCAGTTCTTC	CASSFKRLAGYNEQFF	16	.	TRBD2	TRBV5-4	TRBJ2-1
TGTGCCAGCAGCGAAGGACAGGGGACATCCTACGAGCAGTACTTC	CASSEGQGTSYEQYF	15	.	TRBD1	TRBV6-6	TRBJ2-7
TGTGCCAGCAGTGACCCGAGAGGGCACGAAGAGACCCAGTACTTC	CASSDPRGHEETQYF	15	many	.	TRBV2	TRBJ2-5
TGTGCCAGCAGTTTACAGAGGGGTTATACTGAAGCTTTCTTT	CASSLQRGYTEAFF	14	few	.	TRBV27	TRBJ1-1
TGCAGTGTCAGGGGCTTCGAGGGATTCCCTGAAGCTTTCTTT	CSVRGFEGFPEAFF	14	.	.	TRBV20-1	TRBJ1-1
TGTGCCAGCAGCACCGGGACACCCGAAGCTTTCTTT	CASSTGTPEAFF	12	once	.	TRBV6-1	TRBJ1-1
TGTGCCAGCAGCCCCGGACAGGGGGAAGCCAATGAGCAGTTCTTC	CASSPGQGEANEQFF	15	many	TRBD1	TRBV7-9	TRBJ2-1
TGTGCCTGGAGCTCCGGGCAATACCAGCCCCAGCATTTT	CAWSSGQYQPQHF	13	few	.	TRBV30	TRBJ1-5
TGTGCCTGCCCTAGGGACCGCCTCAATCAGCCCCAGCATTTT	CACPRDRLNQPQHF	14	.	.	TRBV2	TRBJ1-5
TGTGCCAGCAGCGTAGGGGGGGCGCGGGAGACCCAGTACTTC	CASSVGGARETQYF	14	many	.	TRBV9	TRBJ2-5
TGTGCCAGCAGCCCGACTAGCGACTCCTACGAGCAGTACTTC	CASSPTSDSYEQYF	14	.	TRBD2	TRBV7-3	TRBJ2-7
TGTGCCAGGAGGGAGCTAGCGGGGGAAGAGCAGTTCTTC	CARRELAGEEQFF	13	many	TRBD2	TRBV2	TRBJ2-1
TGCAGCGTTCTTCGGACAGGGGCCACCGGGGAGCTGGTTTTT	CSVLRTGATGELVF	14	.	TRBD1	TRBV29-1	TRBJ2-2
TGCAGTGCTAGGAGTTTCGCGGGAGCCTACAATGAGCAGTTCTTC	CSARSFAGAYNEQFF	15	many	TRBD2	TRBV20-1	TRBJ2-1
TGTGCCAGCAGCTTGAGAGGGTTCCCAGATACGCAGTATTTT	CASSLRGFPDTQYF	14	few	.	TRBV5-6	TRBJ2-3
TGCGCCAGCAGCTTGGAAAGACAGGGATATTCTTATGGCTACACCTTC	CASSLERQGYSYGYTF	16	.	TRBD1	TRBV5-1	TRBJ1-2
TGTGCCAGCAGCTTAGATAGGGGCTCTGAAGCTTTCTTT	CASSLDRGSEAFF	13	many	.	TRBV11-3	TRBJ1-1
TGCAGTGCTAGAGATCTAGTGACAGGGTCCGGGGAGCTGTTTTTT	CSARDLVTGSGELFF	15	many	TRBD1	TRBV20-1	TRBJ2-2
TGTGCCAGCAGTTACTCTCTCCTTTACGAGCAGTACTTC	CASSYSLLYEQYF	13	few	.	TRBV27	TRBJ2-7
TGTGCTAGCAGCTTGGGGACAGGGTCCGAGCAGTACTTC	CASSLGTGSEQYF	13	.	TRBD1	TRBV7-7	TRBJ2-7
TGCGCCAGCACCACGGGGGTGGCCAACGTCCTGACTTTC	CASTTGVANVLTF	13	.	.	TRBV25-1	TRBJ2-6
TGTGCCTGGGCGACTAGCGGGGGAGCCTACGAGCAGTACTTC	CAWATSGGAYEQYF	14	many	TRBD2	TRBV30	TRBJ2-7
TGTGCCATGAAGAGGGAAGGCTCCTACGAGCAGTACTTC	CAMKREGSYEQYF	13	few	.	TRBV10-3	TRBJ2-7
TGTGCCAGCAGCTTAGCCGACAGGGGGAATTCACCCCTCCACTTT	CASSLADRGNSPLHF	15	.	TRBD1	TRBV11-1	TRBJ1-6
TGTGCCAGCAGAGCTCAGGGAAACACTGAAGCTTTCTTT	CASRAQGNTEAFF	13	many	.	TRBV6-4	TRBJ1-1
TGTGCCAGCAGTTTAAATCCCGTCAATGAGCAGTTCTTC	CASSLNPVNEQFF	13	few	.	TRBV28	TRBJ2-1
TGTGCCAGCAGTTCGACAGGGTCTTACTATGGCTACACCTTC	CASSSTGSYYGYTF	14	.	TRBD1	TRBV2	TRBJ1-2
TGTGCCGGCAGGACTAGCGGAAACAATGAGCAGTTCTTC	CAGRTSGNNEQFF	13	many	TRBD2	TRBV12-3/TRBV12-4	TRBJ2-1
TGCAGTGCACAGACTAGCGACAGCTACGAGCAGTACTTC	CSAQTSDSYEQYF	13	many	TRBD2	TRBV20-1	TRBJ2-7